The 12 T cell receptor beta chains given below trace back to one sample, sequenced in a study of T cells in Graves' hyperthyroidism and ophthalmopathy. RNA transcripts yielded amplified TCR beta CDR3 regions. The study used the HTBI primer set for a first-round RT-PCR of the TCR CDR3. Via MiXCR, TCRdb re-called the multiplex PCR reads, giving one row per CDR3 protein. The sample shows some 690,000 distinct CDR3 sequences, approximately 15% of them seen only once. Sequencing was done on a sample of blood. These receptor sequences come from a man between 45 and 60 years old with Graves' hyperthyroidism.

This clonotype was counted many times. V and J are TRBV5-8 and TRBJ1-5; D call uncertain. The CDR3 has 12 residues. Germline CDR1 is SGHTS and CDR2 is YDEGEE. Trimming took off 2 bases at V and 4 bases at J, with 4 bases between the two ends. CDR3: CASSFLNQPQHF. Here the CDR3 DNA reads TGTGCCAGCAGCTTCCTGAATCAGCCCCAGCATTTT.

The chain links TRBV19 to TRBJ1-5; the match to TRBD1 covers 7 bases. CDR3 size: 16 residues. Germline CDR1 reads LNHDA; CDR2 reads SQIVND (reference sequence). After removal of 5 bases from V and 2 bases from J, the junction contained 9 bases not matched to a gene. The DNA of the CDR3 is TGTGCCAGTAGTGGACAGGCCCCGCCCCGCAATCAGCCCCAGCATTTT. Amino acid sequence: CASSGQAPPRNQPQHF.

This clonotype was picked up a small number of times. The J gene is TRBJ2-7, the V gene TRBV12-3 or TRBV12-4, with 7 bases that match TRBD2. V was clipped by 5 bases and J by 2 bases; unmatched bases: 15. The CDR3 sequence is 17 residues long. In DNA, the CDR3 is TGTGCCAGCAGTGGTCAGGGTTGGCTAGCGGATACCTACGAGCAGTACTTC. It is translated as CASSGQGWLADTYEQYF.

This clonotype was picked up many times. The CDR3 here is CASCQAPGAEAFF. The CDR3 DNA reads as TGTGCCAGTTGTCAGGCCCCGGGCGCTGAAGCTTTCTTT. The chain employs TRBV18 and TRBJ1-1; D gene unclear. Germline values: CDR1 KGHSH, CDR2 LQKENI. The CDR3 totals 13 residues. Between the trimmed V and J ends, which lost 9 bases and 6 bases, there was a span of 17 bases. Complete variable domain (other parts from reference TRBV18 and TRBJ1-1): NAGVMQNPRHLVRRRGQEARLRCSPMKGHSHVYWYRQLPEEGLKFMVYLQKENIIDESGMPKERFSAEFPKEGPSILRIQQVVRGDSAAYFCASCQAPGAEAFFGQGTRLTVV.

The chain couples TRBV5-5 to TRBJ2-7; 10 positions match TRBD2. The CDR3 runs to 17 residues. After removal of 4 bases from V and 3 bases from J, the junction contained 13 bases not matched to a gene. Germline-derived CDR1 and CDR2 are SGHKS and YYEKEE (reference sequence). The CDR3 is CASSLTTGTSAGYEQYF. The CDR3 DNA reads TGTGCCAGCAGCCTGACGACAGGGACTAGCGCTGGCTACGAGCAGTACTTC.

V gene TRBV6-2 or TRBV6-3 combines with J gene TRBJ2-3, with 10 bases identical to TRBD2. The germline V gene has CDR1 MNHEY and CDR2 SVGEGT. The CDR3 consists of 15 residues. V was pared by 2 bases and J by 4 bases, with 3 bases of the junction left unmatched. CDR3 sequence (DNA): TGTGCCAGCAGTTACCGTAGCGGGAGGCCAGATACGCAGTATTTT. Translating it yields CASSYRSGRPDTQYF.

This clonotype turned up a few times. This chain joins TRBV5-5 and TRBJ2-1; D not resolved. V was trimmed by 0 bases and J by 3 bases, leaving 10 bases between them. CDR1 is SGHKS and CDR2 is YYEKEE in the germline V gene (reference sequence). The CDR3 runs 15 residues. CDR3 in DNA: TGTGCCAGCAGCTTGGACGGGCAATACTACAATGAGCAGTTCTTC. The encoded protein is CASSLDGQYYNEQFF.

The chain carries TRBV3-1 and TRBJ2-1, with 8 nucleotides matching TRBD2. The length of the CDR3 is 16 residues. The germline V gene encodes CDR1 LGHDT and CDR2 YNNKEL (reference sequence). With V trimmed by 0 bases and J by 4 bases, 5 bases remained unmatched. CDR3 in DNA: TGTGCCAGCAGCCAAGAGGGACTAGTGATTTACAATGAGCAGTTCTTC. Protein sequence: CASSQEGLVIYNEQFF.

This clonotype was observed a few times. The rearrangement uses TRBV6-5 and TRBJ2-7; 14 nucleotides line up with TRBD2. CDR1 and CDR2 from the germline V gene are MNHEY and SVGAGI. This CDR3 comprises 17 residues. Unmatched junction bases numbered 3, after V lost 2 bases and J lost 0 bases. DNA of the CDR3: TGTGCCAGCAGTTACGGACTAGCGGGGGGTTCCTCCTACGAGCAGTACTTC. This translates into CASSYGLAGGSSYEQYF.

V and J are TRBV4-3 and TRBJ1-2; TRBD1 is a possible D gene (6 bases). The length of the CDR3 is 17 residues. V shed 3 bases and J shed 0 bases, with 17 bases lying between them. CDR1 is LGHNA and CDR2 is YSLEER in the germline V gene. CDR3 bases: TGCGCCAGCAGCCAGGATTTCGACAGGCGACCTAACTATGGCTACACCTTC. Encoded protein: CASSQDFDRRPNYGYTF.

V is TRBV6-2 or TRBV6-3 and J is TRBJ2-7; TRBD2 aligns across 8 bases. V lost 7 bases and J lost 3; bases outside the gene matches: 5. CDR3 length equals 13 residues. The germline CDR1 and CDR2 sequences are MNHEY and SVGEGT. The CDR3 nucleotides are TGTGCCAGCACCGAAAGCGGGAGCTACGAGCAGTACTTC. It codes for CASTESGSYEQYF.

As to this clonotype: This may be a read error: a much more frequent sequence differs by one nucleotide. The chain employs TRBV3-1 and TRBJ2-1; 7 nucleotides align to TRBD1. Germline values: CDR1 LGHDT, CDR2 YNNKEL (reference sequence). V dropped 4 bases and J dropped 0; count of bases not matched to a gene: 9. This CDR3 has 17 residues. The DNA of the CDR3 is TGTGCCAGCAGCCCGTCACCGGACAGGAGCTCCTACAATGAGCAGTTCTTC. Translated, it gives CASSPSPDRSSYNEQFF.